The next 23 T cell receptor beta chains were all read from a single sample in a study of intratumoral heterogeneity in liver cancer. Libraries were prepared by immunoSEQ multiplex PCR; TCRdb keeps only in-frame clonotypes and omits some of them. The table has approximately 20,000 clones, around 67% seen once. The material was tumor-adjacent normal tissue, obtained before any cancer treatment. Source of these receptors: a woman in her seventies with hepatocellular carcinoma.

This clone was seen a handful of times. The CDR3 nucleotides are TGTGCCAGCAGTTTCCGAAGCGGCTCGAGGGTGTCCGGGGAGCTGTTTTTT. Protein sequence: CASSFRSGSRVSGELFF. The rearrangement joins TRBV27 to TRBJ2-2; D might be TRBD2 (5 bases). V lost 3 bases to trimming and J lost 6 bases, with 20 bases between them. The CDR3 totals 17 residues. CDR1 and CDR2 (germline): MNHEY, SMNVEV (reference sequence).

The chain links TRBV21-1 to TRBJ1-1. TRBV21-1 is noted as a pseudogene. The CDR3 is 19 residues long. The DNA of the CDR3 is TGTGCCAGCAGCAAAGCGCTTTCGGCAGGCTGGGGTGGGAACACTGAAGCTTTCTTT. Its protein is CASSKALSAGWGGNTEAFF.

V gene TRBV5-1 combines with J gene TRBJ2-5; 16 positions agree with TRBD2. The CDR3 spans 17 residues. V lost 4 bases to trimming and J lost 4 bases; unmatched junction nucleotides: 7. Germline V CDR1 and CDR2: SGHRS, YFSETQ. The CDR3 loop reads CASSIGTSGRAGETQYF. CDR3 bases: TGCGCCAGCAGCATTGGGACTAGCGGGAGGGCCGGAGAGACCCAGTACTTC.

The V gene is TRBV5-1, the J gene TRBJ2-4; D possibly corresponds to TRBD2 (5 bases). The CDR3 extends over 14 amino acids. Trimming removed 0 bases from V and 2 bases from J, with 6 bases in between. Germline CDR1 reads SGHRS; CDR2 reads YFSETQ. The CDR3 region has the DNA TGCGCCAGCAGCTTGGGAGGGCCCAAAAACATTCAGTACTTC. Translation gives CASSLGGPKNIQYF.

The CDR3 loop reads CASSLRRTEGEQYF. CDR3 DNA: TGTGCCAGCAGCTTACGTCGGACCGAGGGAGAGCAGTACTTC. The genes are TRBV7-6 and TRBJ2-7; maybe TRBD2 (5 bases). V lost 2 bases to trimming and J lost 7 bases, with 15 bases between them. The CDR3 has 14 residues. Germline CDR1 is SGHVS and CDR2 is FNYEAQ.

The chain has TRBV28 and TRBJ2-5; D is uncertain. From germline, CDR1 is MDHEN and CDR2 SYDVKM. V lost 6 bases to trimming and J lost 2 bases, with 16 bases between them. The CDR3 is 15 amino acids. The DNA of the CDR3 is TGTGCCAGCAGCCAGTCACCTGAAGGGCAAGAGACCCAGTACTTC. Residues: CASSQSPEGQETQYF.

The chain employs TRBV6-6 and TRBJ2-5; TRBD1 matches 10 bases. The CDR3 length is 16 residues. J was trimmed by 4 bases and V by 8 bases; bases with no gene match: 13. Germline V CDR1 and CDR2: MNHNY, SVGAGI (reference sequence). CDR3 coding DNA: TGTGCCAGCCTCCCCCGTCAGGGGACAGGGGCAGAGACCCAGTACTTC. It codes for CASLPRQGTGAETQYF.

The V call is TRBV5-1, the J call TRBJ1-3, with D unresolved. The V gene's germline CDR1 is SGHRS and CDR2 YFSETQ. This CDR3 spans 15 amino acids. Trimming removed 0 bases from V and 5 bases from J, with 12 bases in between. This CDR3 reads CASSLVSGARNTIYF. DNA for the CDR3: TGCGCCAGCAGCTTGGTATCCGGAGCGAGAAACACCATATATTTT.

The CDR3 DNA follows: TGTGCCAGCAGCCGAGACCGGGGAGGCACAGATACGCAGTATTTT. Encoded protein: CASSRDRGGTDTQYF. The chain recombines TRBV7-9 with TRBJ2-3; tentatively, D is TRBD2 (5 bases). The CDR3 length is 15 residues. Germline CDR1 and CDR2: SEHNR and FQNEAQ (reference sequence). The V gene lost 5 bases and the J gene lost 1 base, with 13 bases spanning the gap.

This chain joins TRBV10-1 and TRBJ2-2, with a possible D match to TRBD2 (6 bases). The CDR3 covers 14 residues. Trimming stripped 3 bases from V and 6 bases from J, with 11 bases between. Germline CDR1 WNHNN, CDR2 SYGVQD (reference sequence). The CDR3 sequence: CASSDGSGAGELFF. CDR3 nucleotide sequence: TGCGCCAGCAGTGACGGGAGTGGGGCCGGGGAGCTGTTTTTT.

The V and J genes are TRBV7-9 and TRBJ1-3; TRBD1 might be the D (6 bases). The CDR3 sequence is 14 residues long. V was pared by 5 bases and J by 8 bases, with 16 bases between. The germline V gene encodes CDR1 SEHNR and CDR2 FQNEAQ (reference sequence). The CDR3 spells CASSPGDIRDTIYF. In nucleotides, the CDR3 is TGTGCCAGCAGCCCAGGGGATATTCGAGACACCATATATTTT.

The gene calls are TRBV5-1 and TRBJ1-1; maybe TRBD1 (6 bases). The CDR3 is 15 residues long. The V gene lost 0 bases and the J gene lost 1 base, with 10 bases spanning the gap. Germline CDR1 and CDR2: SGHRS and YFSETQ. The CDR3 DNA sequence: TGCGCCAGCAGCTTGGCGGGGGGCAGGAACACTGAAGCTTTCTTT. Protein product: CASSLAGGRNTEAFF.

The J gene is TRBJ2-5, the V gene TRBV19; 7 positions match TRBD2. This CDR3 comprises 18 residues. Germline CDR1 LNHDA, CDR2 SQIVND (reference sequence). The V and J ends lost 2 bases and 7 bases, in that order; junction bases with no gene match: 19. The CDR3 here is CASSIRAGDPKSPGTQYF. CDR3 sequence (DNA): TGTGCCAGTAGTATAAGGGCGGGAGACCCCAAGTCGCCCGGGACCCAGTACTTC.

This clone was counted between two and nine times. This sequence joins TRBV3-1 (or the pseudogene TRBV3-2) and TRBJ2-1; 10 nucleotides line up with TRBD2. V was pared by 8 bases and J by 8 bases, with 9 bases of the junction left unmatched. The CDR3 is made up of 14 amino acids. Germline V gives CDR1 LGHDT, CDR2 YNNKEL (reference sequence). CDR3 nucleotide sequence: TGTGCCAGCCCCCTAGCGGGAGCGGCCTATGAGCAGTTCTTC. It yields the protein CASPLAGAAYEQFF.

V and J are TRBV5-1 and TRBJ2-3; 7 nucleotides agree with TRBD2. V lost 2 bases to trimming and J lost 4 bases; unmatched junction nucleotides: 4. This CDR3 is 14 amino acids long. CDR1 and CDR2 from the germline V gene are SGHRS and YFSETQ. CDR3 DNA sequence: TGCGCCAGCAGCTTTGGCGGGAGAGCAGATACGCAGTATTTT. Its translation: CASSFGGRADTQYF.

CDR3 protein: CASESGRWGEQFF. CDR3 DNA: TGTGCTAGTGAGAGCGGGAGGTGGGGTGAGCAGTTCTTC. V usage is TRBV12-5 and J usage is TRBJ2-1, with 9 bases lining up with TRBD2. Per the germline V gene, CDR1 is LGHNT and CDR2 is FRNRAP. V lost 7 bases to trimming and J lost 9 bases; unmatched junction nucleotides: 7. The CDR3 covers 13 residues.

The CDR3, as DNA: TGTGCCAGCAGTGTCGACACATCTGGAAACACCATATATTTT. This codes for CASSVDTSGNTIYF. The chain carries TRBV2 and TRBJ1-3; no firm D call. V lost 4 bases to trimming and J lost 1 base, with 8 bases between them. CDR3 size: 14 residues. Germline V lookup: CDR1 SNHLY, CDR2 FYNNEI.

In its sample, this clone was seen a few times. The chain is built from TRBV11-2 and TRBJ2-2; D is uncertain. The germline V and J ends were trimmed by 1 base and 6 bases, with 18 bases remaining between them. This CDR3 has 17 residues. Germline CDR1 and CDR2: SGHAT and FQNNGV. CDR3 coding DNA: TGTGCCAGCAGCTTAGGCGGAAAGGGCAGCTCGTCCGGGGAGCTGTTTTTT. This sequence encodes CASSLGGKGSSSGELFF.

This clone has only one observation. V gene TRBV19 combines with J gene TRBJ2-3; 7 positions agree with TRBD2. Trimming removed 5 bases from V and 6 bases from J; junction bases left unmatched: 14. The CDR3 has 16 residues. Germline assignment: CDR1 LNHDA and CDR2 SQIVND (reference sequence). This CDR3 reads CASSASASGAGDTQYF. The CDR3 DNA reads TGTGCCAGTAGTGCCTCTGCAAGCGGGGCTGGCGATACGCAGTATTTT.

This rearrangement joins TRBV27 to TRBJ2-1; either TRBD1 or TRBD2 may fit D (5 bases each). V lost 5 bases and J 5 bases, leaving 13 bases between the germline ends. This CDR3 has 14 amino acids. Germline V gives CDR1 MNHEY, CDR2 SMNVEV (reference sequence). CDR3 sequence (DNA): TGTGCCAGCAGTCCGGGGCCAACCCACAATGAGCAGTTCTTC. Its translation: CASSPGPTHNEQFF.

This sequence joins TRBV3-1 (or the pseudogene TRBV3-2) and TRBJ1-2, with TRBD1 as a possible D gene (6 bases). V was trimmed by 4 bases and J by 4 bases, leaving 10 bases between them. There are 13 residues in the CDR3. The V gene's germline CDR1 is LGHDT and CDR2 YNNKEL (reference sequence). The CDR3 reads CASSLGHFYGYTF. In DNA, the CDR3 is TGTGCCAGCAGCCTGGGACATTTCTATGGCTACACCTTC.

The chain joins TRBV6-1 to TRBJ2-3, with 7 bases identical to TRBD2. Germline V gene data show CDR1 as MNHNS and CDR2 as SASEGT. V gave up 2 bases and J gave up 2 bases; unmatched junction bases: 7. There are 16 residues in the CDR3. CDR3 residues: CASSENGGSHTDTQYF. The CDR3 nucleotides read TGTGCCAGCAGTGAAAACGGGGGGAGTCACACAGATACGCAGTATTTT.

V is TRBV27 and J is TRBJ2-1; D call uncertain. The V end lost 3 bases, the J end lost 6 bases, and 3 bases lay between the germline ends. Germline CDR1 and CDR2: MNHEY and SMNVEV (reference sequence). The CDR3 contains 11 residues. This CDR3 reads CASSFINEQFF. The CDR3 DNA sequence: TGTGCCAGCAGTTTTATCAATGAGCAGTTCTTC.